Listed below are T cell receptor beta chains from one sample, sequenced in a study of T cell responses to AZD1222 COVID-19 vaccine. TCRdb's table, derived via immunoSEQ multiplex PCR, lists solely in-frame clones and lacks some. Here the sample spans some 130,000 clones, under 95% being singletons. Here the sequenced sample was peripheral blood, taken on day 0 of AZD1222 vaccination. Receptors originate from an adult in good health. Each CDR3 is given without its conserved first and last residue. Clone size is stated in some rows and not others, as once, few, many or a class when expanded.

size	V	CDR3
NA	TRBV9	ASGGGKDRRQF
NA	TRBV28	ASSLLGQGTPTNEKLF
NA	TRBV30	AWSATLTSTAGELF
NA	TRBV4-3	ASSQDGQGYEKLF
NA	TRBV10-3	AIRRGTGVDTGELF
NA	TRBV4-1	ASSLRSSDSTEAF
NA	TRBV5-4	ASSLAGVYNEQF
NA	TRBV19	ASSIGDRIQF
NA	TRBV24-1	ATSDPTSGSLVEQF
NA	TRBV5-6	ASSGWVSPNQPQH
NA	TRBV19	ASSILKDYPTSKFRGSYNEQF
once	TRBV10-3	AIRAIQGTEAF
few	TRBV19	ASSELAGAKLYEQY
NA	TRBV19	ASSVDRGQDRAF
NA	TRBV30	ALVGGSYGYT